In its sample, the clone carrying this T cell receptor beta chain was seen once. Clones were sequenced by immunoSEQ multiplex PCR, and TCRdb holds only the in-frame ones, with some missing. The profile covers about 52,000 clones, with roughly 88% appearing a single time and 9.5% to 15% taken by the ten largest. It was autoimmune disease history or systemic immunosuppression that excluded patients. This specimen comes from a study of OX40 agonist ivuxolimab in advanced cancers. This CDR3 comprises 15 residues. CDR1 is SGHDT, CDR2 YYEEEE, per germline. V dropped 3 bases and J dropped 2; count of bases not matched to a gene: 7.

Sample: CD4+ or CD8+ T cells sorted from blood, taken in a trial of the OX40 agonist ivuxolimab. The chain couples TRBV5-6 to TRBJ1-1, with TRBD1 matching over 7 bases. The sequence came from an adult with an advanced solid tumor such as melanoma, head and neck, liver or kidney cancer. The CDR3 reads CASSSGRDSNTEAFF. As DNA, the CDR3 is TGTGCCAGCAGCTCGGGCCGGGACAGTAACACTGAAGCTTTCTTT.